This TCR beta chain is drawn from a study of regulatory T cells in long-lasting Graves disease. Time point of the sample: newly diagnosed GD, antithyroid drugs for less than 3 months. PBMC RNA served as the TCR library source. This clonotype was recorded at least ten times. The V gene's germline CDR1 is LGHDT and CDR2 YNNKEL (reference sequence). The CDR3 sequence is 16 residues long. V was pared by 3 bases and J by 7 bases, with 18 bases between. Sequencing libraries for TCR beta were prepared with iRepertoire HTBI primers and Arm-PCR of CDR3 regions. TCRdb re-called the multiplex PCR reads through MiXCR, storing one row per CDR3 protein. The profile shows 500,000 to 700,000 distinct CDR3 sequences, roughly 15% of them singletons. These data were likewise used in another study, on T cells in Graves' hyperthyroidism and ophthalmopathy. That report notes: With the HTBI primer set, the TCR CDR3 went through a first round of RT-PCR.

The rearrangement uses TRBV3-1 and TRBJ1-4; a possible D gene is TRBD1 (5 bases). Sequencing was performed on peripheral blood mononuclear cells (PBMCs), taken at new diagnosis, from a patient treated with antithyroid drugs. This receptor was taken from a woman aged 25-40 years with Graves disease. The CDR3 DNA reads TGTGCCAGCAGCCACCACTTCGAGGGGTATCGTGAAAAACTGTTTTTT. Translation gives CASSHHFEGYREKLFF. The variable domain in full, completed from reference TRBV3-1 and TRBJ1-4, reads DTAVSQTPKYLVTQMGNDKSIKCEQNLGHDTMYWYKQDSKKFLKIMFSYNNKELIINETVPNRFSPKSPDKAHLNLHINSLELGDSAVYFCASSHHFEGYREKLFFGSGTQLSVL.